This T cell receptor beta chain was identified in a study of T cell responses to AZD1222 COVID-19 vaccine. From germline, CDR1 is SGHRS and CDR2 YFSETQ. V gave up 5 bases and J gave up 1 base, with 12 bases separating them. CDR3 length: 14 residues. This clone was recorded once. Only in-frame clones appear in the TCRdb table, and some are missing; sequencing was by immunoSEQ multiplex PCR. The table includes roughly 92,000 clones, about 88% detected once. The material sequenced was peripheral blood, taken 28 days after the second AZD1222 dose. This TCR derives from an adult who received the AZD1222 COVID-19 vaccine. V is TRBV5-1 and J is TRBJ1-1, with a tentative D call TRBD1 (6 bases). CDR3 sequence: CASRLWTANTEAFF. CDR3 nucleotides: TGCGCCAGCAGGTTATGGACAGCGAACACTGAAGCTTTCTTT.